This entry describes one T cell receptor (beta chain). Its cognate antigen is unknown. Naive CD8 isolation took CD45RO-negative cells positively selected for CCR7 and excluded terminally differentiated effector memory CD45RA+ cells. Execution of the assay was at deep level. The protocol was immunoSEQ multiplex PCR, while the TCRdb copy is restricted to in-frame clones and leaves out a portion. The sample yields millions of clones, about 95% seen once. This CDR3 has 14 amino acids. The V gene's germline CDR1 is GTSNPN and CDR2 SVGIG (reference sequence). V shed 3 bases and J shed 6 bases, with 16 bases lying between them. This sample was taken from a study of shared clonotypes between healthy human individuals. Study-wide results and limits: Naive subsets, compared against memory subsets, generally had larger estimated richness values.

The chain carries TRBV30 and TRBJ2-3; D uncertain. This TCR derives from a man aged 18-30 years in good health. Sequenced sample: naive CD8+ T cells sorted from blood. CDR3 loop: CAWSAEGGADTQYF. CDR3 coding DNA: TGTGCCTGGAGCGCAGAAGGCGGAGCCGATACGCAGTATTTT.